Presented here are 8 T cell receptor beta chains from one specimen sequenced in a study of T-cell reconstitution after alpha-beta-depleted transplantation in children. Molecular barcoding with unique molecular identifiers was used for the TCRbeta library. TCRdb passed the PCR reads through MiXCR, listing each CDR3 protein once. The data contain some 43,000 distinct CDR3 sequences, about 10% of them singletons. Here the sequenced sample was PBMCs, mostly from graft donor cells, taken 60 days after TCRalphabeta/CD19-depleted stem cell transplant. The receptor source for this set is a male patient between 2 and 10 years old who had a stem cell transplant for chronic granulomatous disease, so the T cells may come from the graft donor.

The sample holds many counts of this clonotype. J is TRBJ1-1 and V is TRBV2; D not certain. This CDR3 has 14 residues. Trimming took off 5 bases at V and 1 base at J, with 11 bases between the two ends. Per germline, CDR1 SNHLY and CDR2 FYNNEI. CDR3 DNA: TGTGCCAGCAGTCCCCGTGAGGAGAACACTGAAGCTTTCTTT. Its protein product is CASSPREENTEAFF.

This clonotype was found many times. The chain couples TRBV7-2 to TRBJ2-5, with 14 nucleotides matching TRBD2. CDR3 length equals 16 residues. CDR1 SGHTA and CDR2 FQGNSA come from the germline V gene. With 3 bases clipped from V and 1 base from J, the junction kept 1 base outside the gene matches. The CDR3 DNA reads TGTGCCAGCAGCTTTGGACTAGCGGGAGGCCAAGAGACCCAGTACTTC. Residues: CASSFGLAGGQETQYF.

This clonotype has a handful of counts. This chain links TRBV12-3 or TRBV12-4 with TRBJ2-1; 14 nucleotides align to TRBD2. After removal of 5 bases from V and 2 bases from J, the junction contained 11 bases not matched to a gene. The CDR3 consists of 19 residues. The CDR3 DNA reads as TGTGCCAGCAGTCGGGCCGGGACTAGCGGGAGTGGGGCCTACAATGAGCAGTTCTTC. Its translation: CASSRAGTSGSGAYNEQFF.

Many counts were recorded for this clonotype. The CDR3: CSVGTGGYEQYF. DNA of the CDR3: TGCAGCGTTGGGACAGGGGGCTACGAGCAGTACTTC. The V call is TRBV29-1, the J call TRBJ2-7; 10 bases align to TRBD1. V shed 4 bases and J 3 bases; nucleotides not matched to a gene: 0. The germline V gene encodes CDR1 SQVTM and CDR2 ANQGSEA. This CDR3 is 12 amino acids long.

Ten or more counts support this clonotype. The chain recombines TRBV6-4 with TRBJ2-2; 8 bases align to TRBD1. This CDR3 region has 14 residues. Germline-derived CDR1 and CDR2 are MRHNA and SNTAGT. Germline trimming cut 3 bases from V and 3 bases from J; bases unmatched to any gene: 0. CDR3 protein: CASSEGQDTGELFF. The CDR3 nucleotides are TGTGCCAGCAGTGAGGGACAGGACACCGGGGAGCTGTTTTTT.

The rearrangement links TRBV3-1 to TRBJ2-3; 8 bases agree with TRBD2. Trimming took 11 bases from V and 2 from J; bases not matched to a gene: 18. This CDR3 has 17 amino acids. In germline, CDR1 is LGHDT, CDR2 YNNKEL (reference sequence). The CDR3 DNA follows: TGTGCCTCCTGCCAAGAACTAGCGGATTCAAACACAGATACGCAGTATTTT. This codes for CASCQELADSNTDTQYF.

This clonotype showed up just a few times. The CDR3 coding sequence is TGTGCCAGCACCGGACAGACGAACACCGGGGAGCTGTTTTTT. Amino acids: CASTGQTNTGELFF. The V call is TRBV6-1, the J call TRBJ2-2, with a weak D call TRBD1 (6 bases). V was shortened by 7 bases and J by 0 bases, with 9 bases between the two germline ends. The germline V gene has CDR1 MNHNS and CDR2 SASEGT. This CDR3 is built from 14 residues.

This clonotype has a count of ten or more. J is TRBJ2-2 and V is TRBV7-8, with TRBD1 as a possible D gene (5 bases). V lost 5 bases and J 3 bases, leaving 13 bases between the germline ends. The germline V gene encodes CDR1 SGHVS and CDR2 FQNEAQ. The CDR3 spans 15 residues. This chain's CDR3 is CASSLGVPDTGELFF. CDR3 sequence (DNA): TGTGCCAGCAGCCTAGGGGTTCCGGACACCGGGGAGCTGTTTTTT.